The clone carrying this TCR beta chain was found many times. These data originate in a study of early T cells in non-severe SARS-CoV-2 infection. V shed 1 base and J shed 0 bases, with 7 bases lying between them. CDR1 LGHNA and CDR2 YNFKEQ come from the germline V gene. The CDR3 runs to 16 residues. Separate cDNA molecules each had unique molecular identifiers attached to them. TCRdb analysed the 5' RACE reads with MiXCR anew, one entry per CDR3 protein. The table shows approximately 77,000 distinct CDR3 sequences, with about 5% occurring only once. The source material was whole blood, sampled at baseline. This TCR was recovered from an adult who was a healthcare worker with PCR-confirmed SARS-CoV-2 infection or an uninfected control (not recorded which). This rearrangement joins TRBV4-2 to TRBJ2-6; D gene uncertain. CDR3 DNA: TGTGCCAGCAGCCAAGGGAGATTCTCTGGGGCCAACGTCCTGACTTTC. It yields the protein CASSQGRFSGANVLTF.